In its sample, the clone carrying this T cell receptor beta chain was seen a few times. The antigen is unknown. The CDR3 runs 16 residues. CDR1 is LGHNA, CDR2 YSLEER, per germline. Between the trimmed V and J ends, which lost 5 bases and 8 bases, there was a span of 19 bases. UMIs and a universal primer site were added when TCR cDNA was made by 5'RACE template switching. In TCRdb, the 5' RACE reads were re-called with MiXCR into one record per CDR3 protein. The table shows roughly 310,000 distinct CDR3 sequences, with around 4% occurring only once. The data originate from a study of T cells after yellow fever vaccination. Broader study findings: Researchers noted that a small share of clonotypes showed up in both CD4 and CD8 compartments. Contamination by abundant bulk-population clonotypes could be present in FACS-sorted repertoires. After the booster, nearly 98% of CD4 and around nine tenths of CD8 primary-response clones were re-detected.

The genes are TRBV4-3 and TRBJ1-6, with a tentative D call TRBD1 (5 bases). The sample consisted of PBMCs, taken on the day of the yellow fever booster vaccination. The sequence was obtained from a man aged 18 to 30 who received the YFV17D yellow fever vaccine. CDR3 residues: CASSAGVGRPDSPLHF. DNA for the CDR3: TGCGCCAGCAGCGCGGGGGTCGGACGCCCGGATTCACCCCTCCACTTT.